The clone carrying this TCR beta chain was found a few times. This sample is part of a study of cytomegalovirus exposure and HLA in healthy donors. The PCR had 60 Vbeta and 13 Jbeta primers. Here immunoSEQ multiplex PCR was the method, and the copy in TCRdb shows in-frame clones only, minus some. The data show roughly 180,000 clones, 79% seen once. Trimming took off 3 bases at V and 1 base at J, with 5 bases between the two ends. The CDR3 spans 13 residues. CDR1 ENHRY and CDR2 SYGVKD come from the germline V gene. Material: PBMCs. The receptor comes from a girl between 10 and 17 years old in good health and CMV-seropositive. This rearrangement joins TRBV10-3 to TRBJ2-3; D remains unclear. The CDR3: CAISDIGTDTQYF. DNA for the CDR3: TGTGCCATCAGTGATATAGGCACAGATACGCAGTATTTT.